This TCR beta chain was identified during a study of T cell responses to AZD1222 COVID-19 vaccine. General study results and limits: Close to half of all spike-specific TCRs reportedly target regions of the variants that are unmutated.

About this clone itself: Antigen specificity is unknown.

Germline lookup yields CDR1 KGHDR and CDR2 SFDVKD. The CDR3 sequence is 17 residues long. Trimming removed 3 bases from V and 4 bases from J; junction bases left unmatched: 8. The repertoire was sequenced with immunoSEQ multiplex PCR; TCRdb's copy has only in-frame clones and lacks some. The sample holds around 150,000 clones, around nine tenths seen once. The chain uses TRBV24-1 and TRBJ2-1; 10 bases fit TRBD2. The sequence was collected from an adult in good health. The source material was peripheral blood, sampled on day 0 of AZD1222 vaccination. CDR3 amino acids: CATSDRPSGSPYNEQFF. CDR3 DNA sequence: TGTGCCACCAGTGATCGACCTAGCGGGAGCCCGTACAATGAGCAGTTCTTC.